These 14 T cell receptor beta chains came from one sample sequenced in a study of T cells expressing NK-cell markers. TCRdb reanalyzed the 5' RACE reads, giving one entry per CDR3 protein sequence and no DNA. This sample lists roughly 450,000 distinct CDR3 sequences; its ten largest clones have roughly 1.4%. The sample comprised blood T cells: a sorted CD56 or NKG2C T cell subset, CD4+ or CD8+ T cells, or bulk PBMC T cells (not recorded which). These receptors were obtained from a woman aged 45-60 years in good health.

The chain combines TRBV5-5 with TRBJ1-2; the TCRdb D gene call, TRBD1, has no DNA to confirm it. This CDR3 region has 14 residues. Per the germline V gene, CDR1 is SGHKS and CDR2 is YYEKEE (reference sequence). CDR3 loop: CASSLAGAIYGYTF.

The chain is built from TRBV29-1 and TRBJ1-1; TCRdb returns TRBD1, unconfirmable since there is no DNA. The length of the CDR3 is 11 residues. CDR1 is SQVTM, CDR2 ANQGSEA, per germline. CDR3 loop: CSVTRQGEAFF.

The chain joins TRBV3-1 to TRBJ2-3; checking the TCRdb D call of TRBD2 is not possible without DNA. CDR3 length: 18 amino acids. Germline lookup yields CDR1 LGHDT and CDR2 YNNKEL (reference sequence). The CDR3 loop reads CASSRSSGRPTSTDTQYF.

The chain is built from TRBV20-1 and TRBJ2-3; the TRBD1 assignment by TCRdb is unverifiable without DNA. Germline V gene sequence: CDR1 DFQATT, CDR2 SNEGSKA (reference sequence). The CDR3 has 13 residues. The CDR3 reads CSAGPGMVDTQYF.

The chain couples TRBV5-8 to TRBJ2-1. CDR1 and CDR2 from the germline V gene are SGHTS and YDEGEE. This CDR3 is 17 amino acids long. Here the CDR3 reads CASTILSNRGSYNEQFF.

CDR3 region: CASAVPSFSNEQFF. The rearrangement joins TRBV19 to TRBJ2-1; no DNA is available, so the TRBD2 call from TCRdb remains unchecked. Looked up from germline, CDR1 is LNHDA and CDR2 is SQIVND (reference sequence). The CDR3 consists of 14 residues.

V is TRBV11-2 and J is TRBJ2-5; the D call of TRBD2 rests on TCRdb alone, since no DNA is present to check it. Germline CDR1 SGHAT, CDR2 FQNNGV. The CDR3 loop spans 16 amino acids. The chain's CDR3 is CASSLDPLGSQETQYF.

The chain joins TRBV20-1 to TRBJ2-5. The CDR3 consists of 13 residues. Germline values: CDR1 DFQATT, CDR2 SNEGSKA (reference sequence). The chain's CDR3 is CSARDAYQETQYF.

The chain combines TRBV5-6 with TRBJ2-3. Germline V gene data show CDR1 as SGHDT and CDR2 as YYEEEE. The CDR3 contains 13 residues. CDR3: CASSTTSTYTQYF.

The chain carries TRBV4-1 and TRBJ2-2; the D call of TRBD2 rests on TCRdb alone, since no DNA is present to check it. The CDR3 has 22 amino acids. CDR1 is MGHRA, CDR2 YSYEKL, per germline. The CDR3 loop is CASSQGLKGQRTSGPNTGELFF.

The chain joins TRBV20-1 to TRBJ2-1; the D gene TCRdb calls, TRBD2, cannot be checked with no DNA. This CDR3 is built from 14 residues. Germline CDR1 reads DFQATT; CDR2 reads SNEGSKA (reference sequence). CDR3: CSASGSLSGSNQFF.

The chain uses TRBV3-1 and TRBJ2-5. The CDR3 consists of 11 residues. Germline V CDR1 and CDR2: LGHDT, YNNKEL (reference sequence). CDR3 sequence reads: CASSQDPVPYF.

The chain recombines TRBV3-1 with TRBJ1-2. Germline values: CDR1 LGHDT, CDR2 YNNKEL (reference sequence). The CDR3 is 11 residues long. CDR3 loop: CASSHGTGYTF. Combining the CDR3 with reference TRBV3-1 and TRBJ1-2 gives the whole variable domain DTAVSQTPKYLVTQMGNDKSIKCEQNLGHDTMYWYKQDSKKFLKIMFSYNNKELIINETVPNRFSPKSPDKAHLNLHINSLELGDSAVYFCASSHGTGYTFGSGTRLTVV.

The chain joins TRBV6-1 to TRBJ1-2; TCRdb calls TRBD1, which cannot be checked without DNA. CDR3 length: 14 residues. Germline values: CDR1 MNHNS, CDR2 SASEGT. Here the CDR3 reads CASSPIRGAYGYTF.